This T cell receptor beta chain came from a study of shared clonotypes between healthy human individuals (dated by TCRdb to the early 2020s). At the level of the whole study: The cohort comprised a couple of women and a few men aged 18 to 49 years. For each donor, CD4 naive and CD4 memory were each run on three plates, CD8 naive on two plates, and CD8 memory on one plate. Blood TCR repertoires of five healthy adults were deeply sequenced to estimate repertoire size and the extent of clonotype sharing between individuals. Libraries were prepared and TCR repertoires were sequenced by different laboratories using diverse techniques, in order to increase sequencing depth and limit assay-specific biases. Per donor, leukapheresis produced somewhere between about 0.94 and 10 billion PBMCs.

The donors were healthy, HIV-negative adults with no recently reported acute infections or vaccinations. Every donor was a Caucasian adult residing in Nashville, Tennessee, USA. CD4+ T cells were enriched through magnetic negative selection, after which naive cells were positively selected on CD45RA and the remaining negative fraction served as the memory subset. Blood was obtained by leukapheresis, after which PBMCs were separated by Ficoll-Histopaque density gradient centrifugation and cryopreserved in liquid nitrogen vapor phase. Analytical flow cytometry was used to check the purity and quantity of every magnetically sorted T cell population. Genomic DNA was isolated from each sorted fraction and quantified by UV absorbance on a Nanodrop 2000c. Including the terminal cysteine and phenylalanine, the CDR3 comprises 14 residues. Only CDR3 DNA is held: 42 bases, read in frame from base 1. The germline V gene supplies CDR1 SGHTA and CDR2 FQGTGA. V lost 6 bases and J lost 3 bases; the stretch between them is 12 bases long.

Using the deep immunoSEQ assay, TCR CDR3 regions were amplified from genomic DNA by multiplex PCR. For each cell subset, the extracted genomic DNA was distributed evenly across all wells of several immunoSEQ 96-well plates, and each plate served as one replicate. Each replicate PCR for sorted subsets received roughly 200 ng genomic DNA, equal to about 30,000 T cell genomes. The purified libraries were quantified using a Qubit 3.0 fluorometer, sized with a Bioanalyzer 2100, and then quantified again using the KAPA Library Quantification kit. Every immunoSEQ 96-well plate was sequenced on a separate single-read 150-cycle Illumina NextSeq 550 flow cell. The study's processing was this. Because the immunoSEQ output held only junctional sequences and lacked quality scores, the filtering could not match the filtering applied to full-length reads. Sequences were annotated with PyIR, a Python wrapper for IgBLAST v1.9, and V/J genes and CDR3 were assigned using IMGT germline references. Reads with weak V/J assignments (E-value above 1e-6), missing CDR3, stop codons, out-of-frame junctions, or ambiguous translated residues were removed. V3J clonotypes were defined as sequences sharing an identical inferred V gene, J gene, and CDR3 amino acid sequence. Percentage overlap between repertoires was computed as shared unique clonotypes divided by the size of the smaller repertoire. Three approaches were used to assess repertoire richness: RTK rarefaction, the Chao1 estimator, and Recon v2.1 estimates of unobserved clonotypes. Generation probabilities for all TCRbeta clonotypes obtained by the gDNA method from a handful of donors were computed using OLGA. TCRdb re-hosts the immuneACCESS table, in-frame sequences only. Its copies lack some clones; in the studies checked, an unresolved V gene accounts for under half of them, and the cause for the rest is not known. V, J and clone size were drawn from that table, and D and trimming were deduced from the DNA. The table for this sample lists 1 million to 1.2 million clones; around three quarters of them were counted only once. Of the sample, over 0.8% falls within the top ten clones.

Concerning this clone: Which antigen it targets is not known. No much larger clone is present one base from it, and per-base qualities are unavailable.

General conclusions and limits of the study: Higher generation probabilities were observed for clonotypes shared by all four sorted-subset donors than for non-shared clonotypes. Only blood was sampled, and tissue TCR repertoires likely differ from those in blood. Based on pairwise subsampling, the degree of clonotype sharing among donors was expected to be affected by sequencing depth. Because the study included only a small number of donors, the genetic and exposure-history diversity represented was limited. Rarefaction of sorted-subset datasets indicated incomplete sequencing despite the large sequencing depth. Roughly 5.2% of naive CD4, around 3.5% of naive CD8, roughly 2.4% of memory CD4, and 0.35% to 0.4% of memory CD8 clonotypes were shared across several donors. Naive subsets generally had larger estimated clonotype richness than memory subsets.

This sequence originates from a man aged 18 to 30 in good health. Some clones in this sample may be carry-over from other donors' samples. The sequence is built from TRBV7-3 and TRBJ2-1; TRBD2 is possibly the D segment (6 matching bases). The specimen sequenced was memory CD4+ T cells from PBMCs. Per the publication, the cell subset or site label means: CD45RA-negative fraction. The CDR3 is CASSPWGGYNEQFF. The bases read TGTGCCAGCAGTCCTTGGGGAGGCTACAATGAGCAGTTCTTC. The full variable domain, completed from the reference TRBV7-3 and TRBJ2-1 proteins outside the CDR3, reads GAGVSQTPSNKVTEKGKYVELRCDPISGHTALYWYRQSLGQGPEFLIYFQGTGAADDSGLPNDRFFAVRPEGSVSTLKIQRTERGDSAVYLCASSPWGGYNEQFFGPGTRLTVL.